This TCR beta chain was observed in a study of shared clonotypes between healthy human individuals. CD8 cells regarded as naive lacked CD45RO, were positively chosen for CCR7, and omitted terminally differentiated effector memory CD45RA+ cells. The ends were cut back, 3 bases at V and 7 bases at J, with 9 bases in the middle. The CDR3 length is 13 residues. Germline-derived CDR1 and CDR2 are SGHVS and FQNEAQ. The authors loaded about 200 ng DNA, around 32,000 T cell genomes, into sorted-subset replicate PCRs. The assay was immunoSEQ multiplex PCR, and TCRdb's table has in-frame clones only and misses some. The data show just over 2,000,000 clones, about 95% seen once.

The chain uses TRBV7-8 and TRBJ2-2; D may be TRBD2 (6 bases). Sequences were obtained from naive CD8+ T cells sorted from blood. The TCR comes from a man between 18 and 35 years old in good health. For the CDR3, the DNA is TGTGCCAGCAGCTTTCCGGGAGACGGGGAGCTGTTTTTT. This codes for CASSFPGDGELFF.